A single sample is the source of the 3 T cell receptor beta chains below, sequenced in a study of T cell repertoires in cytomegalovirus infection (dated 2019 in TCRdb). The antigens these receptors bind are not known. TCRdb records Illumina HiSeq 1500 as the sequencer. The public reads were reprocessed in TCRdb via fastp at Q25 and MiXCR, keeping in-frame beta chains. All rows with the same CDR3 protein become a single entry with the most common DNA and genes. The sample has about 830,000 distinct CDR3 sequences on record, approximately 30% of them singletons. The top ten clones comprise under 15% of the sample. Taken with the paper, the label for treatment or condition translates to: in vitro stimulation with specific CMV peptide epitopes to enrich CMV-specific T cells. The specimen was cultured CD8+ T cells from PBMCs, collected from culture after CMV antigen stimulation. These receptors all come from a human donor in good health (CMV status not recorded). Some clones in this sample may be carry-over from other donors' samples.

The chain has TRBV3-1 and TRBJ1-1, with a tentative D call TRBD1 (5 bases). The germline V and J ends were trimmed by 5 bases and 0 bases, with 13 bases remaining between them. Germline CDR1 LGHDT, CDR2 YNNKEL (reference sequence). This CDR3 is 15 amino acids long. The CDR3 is CASSETGEMNTEAFF. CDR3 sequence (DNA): TGTGCCAGCAGCGAAACAGGAGAAATGAACACTGAAGCTTTCTTT. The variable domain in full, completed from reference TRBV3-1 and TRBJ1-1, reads DTAVSQTPKYLVTQMGNDKSIKCEQNLGHDTMYWYKQDSKKFLKIMFSYNNKELIINETVPNRFSPKSPDKAHLNLHINSLELGDSAVYFCASSETGEMNTEAFFGQGTRLTVV.

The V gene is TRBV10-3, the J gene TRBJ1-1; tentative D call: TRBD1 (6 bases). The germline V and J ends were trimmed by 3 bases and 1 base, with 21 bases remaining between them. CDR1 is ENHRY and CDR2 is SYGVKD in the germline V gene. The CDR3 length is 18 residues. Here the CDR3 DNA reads TGTGCCATCAGTGAAAGGGCACAGGGAGGGTTTGAGAACACTGAAGCTTTCTTT. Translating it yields CAISERAQGGFENTEAFF.

CDR3: CASSGRQGLDTGELFF. CDR3 nucleotide sequence: TGTGCCAGCAGCGGGCGACAGGGTTTGGACACCGGGGAGCTGTTTTTT. The rearrangement joins TRBV7-6 to TRBJ2-2; TRBD1 agrees at 7 bases. V dropped 5 bases and J dropped 3; count of bases not matched to a gene: 9. Germline values: CDR1 SGHVS, CDR2 FNYEAQ. The CDR3 contains 16 residues.